This T cell receptor (beta chain) was found in a study of cytomegalovirus exposure and HLA in healthy donors. Germline lookup yields CDR1 SGHVS and CDR2 FNYEAQ. V lost 5 bases and J lost 4; bases outside the gene matches: 6. This CDR3 is built from 14 residues. Vbeta (60) and Jbeta (13) primers were used in the PCR. This table comes from immunoSEQ multiplex PCR, and its TCRdb copy is limited to in-frame clones, with some not included. Of under 150,000 clones listed, over 65% are singletons. The clonotype comes from a young woman in good health and CMV-seronegative. This rearrangement joins TRBV7-6 to TRBJ1-1, with 8 bases matching TRBD1. Sequencing used PBMCs. CDR3 in amino acids: CASSLQGGSTEAFF. The CDR3 DNA is TGTGCCAGCAGCCTACAGGGGGGATCCACTGAAGCTTTCTTT. Full variable domain (missing parts from reference TRBV7-6 and TRBJ1-1): GAGVSQSPRYKVTKRGQDVALRCDPISGHVSLYWYRQALGQGPEFLTYFNYEAQQDKSGLPNDRFSAERPEGSISTLTIQRTEQRDSAMYRCASSLQGGSTEAFFGQGTRLTVV.